Listed below are T cell receptor beta chains from one sample, sequenced in a study of T cells in Graves' hyperthyroidism and ophthalmopathy. TCRdb called the multiplex PCR reads again in MiXCR, with one record for every CDR3 protein. The top ten clones hold 34% of a sample with about 330,000 distinct CDR3 sequences, approximately 14% of them seen once. Sequencing was carried out using blood. All receptors come from a woman between 40 and 50 years old with Graves' ophthalmopathy. Both conserved end residues are part of each CDR3. A D gene is named only where the DNA matches it firmly. Clone size, where shown, is once, few, many, or a class for clones that have expanded.

V: TRBV18
size: -
J: TRBJ1-2
D: TRBD1
DNA: TGTGCCAGCTCACCAGGAGAAGACAGGGCCCTGGCCGGTGGCTACACCTTC
CDR3: CASSPGEDRALAGGYTF

V: TRBV6-5
size: many
J: TRBJ1-6
D: -
DNA: TGTGCCAGCAGTTACACCGTGGGGGGCGGTAAGGCCCACTTT
CDR3: CASSYTVGGGKAHF

V: TRBV11-2
size: many
J: TRBJ2-1
D: TRBD1
DNA: TGTGCCAGCAGCTTCCGGGACAGGTACAATGAGCAGTTCTTC
CDR3: CASSFRDRYNEQFF

V: TRBV20-1
size: many
J: TRBJ2-7
D: TRBD2
DNA: TGCAGTGCTAGGGCGGGACTAGCGGTGTACGAGCAGTACTTC
CDR3: CSARAGLAVYEQYF

V: TRBV28
size: -
J: TRBJ2-2
D: TRBD2
DNA: TGTGCCAGCAGTTTCCAGCGGGAGGGAACCGGGGAGCTGTTTTTT
CDR3: CASSFQREGTGELFF

V: TRBV11-2
size: many
J: TRBJ1-4
D: -
DNA: TGTGCCAGCAGCTTGGCCCCTAGGGCCACGGGGGAAAAACTGTTTTTT
CDR3: CASSLAPRATGEKLFF

V: TRBV20-1
size: -
J: TRBJ2-5
D: TRBD1
DNA: TGCAGTGCTCCGGGACAGGTGGGAAAGACCCAGTACTTC
CDR3: CSAPGQVGKTQYF

V: TRBV5-1
size: -
J: TRBJ2-5
D: -
DNA: TGCGCCAGCAGCTTGGTACTAGCCCAAGAGACCCAGTACTTC
CDR3: CASSLVLAQETQYF

V: TRBV3-1
size: -
J: TRBJ1-2
D: TRBD1
DNA: TGTGCCAGCAGCCTAAGGACAGGGTTGACCTATGGCTACACCTTC
CDR3: CASSLRTGLTYGYTF

V: TRBV5-1
size: many
J: TRBJ2-1
D: -
DNA: TGCGCCAGCAGCTTAATGAATGAGCAGTTCTTC
CDR3: CASSLMNEQFF

V: TRBV7-9
size: many
J: TRBJ2-2
D: TRBD1
DNA: TGTGCCAGCAGCCCATGGGACAGGGGGCTTACCGGGGAGCTGTTTTTT
CDR3: CASSPWDRGLTGELFF

V: TRBV27
size: many
J: TRBJ1-2
D: TRBD1
DNA: TGTGCCAGCAGGTCCCAGGGGGGACATTCGGGCTACACCTTC
CDR3: CASRSQGGHSGYTF

V: TRBV6-1
size: -
J: TRBJ1-6
D: -
DNA: TGTGCCAGCATCCAAAAGGGGAAGAATAATTCACCCCTCCACTTT
CDR3: CASIQKGKNNSPLHF

V: TRBV20-1
size: -
J: TRBJ2-1
D: -
DNA: TGCAGTGGGGCCTCGTCCTACAATGAGCAGTTCTTC
CDR3: CSGASSYNEQFF

V: TRBV11-2
size: many
J: TRBJ1-1
D: -
DNA: TGTGCCAGCAGCTTATCTTGGGTACGTTCCACTGAAGCTTTCTTT
CDR3: CASSLSWVRSTEAFF

V: TRBV11-2
size: many
J: TRBJ1-6
D: TRBD1
DNA: TGTGCCAGCAGCTTCGGACAGGTTGAACCCCTCCACTTT
CDR3: CASSFGQVEPLHF